This T cell receptor beta chain emerged from a study of blood T cell repertoires in COVID-19. Study at large: Samples of COVID-19 (acute and convalescent) were obtained from the United States, Italy and Spain.

Losses at the gene ends were 4 bases for V and 5 bases for J; bases not matched to a gene: 8. This CDR3 has 14 amino acids. Germline-derived CDR1 and CDR2 are SGHTS and YDEGEE. This clone has more than one count but fewer than ten. In the source study's methods: Estimation of nucleated cell counts relied on the amplification of reference gene primers. Sequencing used immunoSEQ multiplex PCR; TCRdb keeps in-frame clones, though not all of them. Clonal size and the V and J genes are those of that table, whereas D and trimming came from the DNA. The top ten hold 7.6% of the sample, which has roughly 120,000 clones, less than 75% seen once.

The receptor was derived from a woman aged 55-70 years with acute or convalescent COVID-19. The chain is built from TRBV5-8 and TRBJ1-2; 7 nucleotides match TRBD1. The sample taken for sequencing was peripheral blood. CDR3 in amino acids: CASSPNDRVYGYTF. DNA of the CDR3: TGTGCCAGCAGCCCTAACGACAGGGTTTATGGCTACACCTTC.